The sequence of this T cell receptor beta chain was determined in a study of cytomegalovirus exposure and HLA in healthy donors. Overall study results and limits: The study carried out a later analysis of TCR beta sequences. It associated some 18,000 of them with specific HLA alleles at a false discovery rate of 0.05.

This clone was picked up a small number of times. Its antigen remains unidentified. Regarding donors, all were healthy bone marrow donors. The CDR3 has 15 residues. J was trimmed by 3 bases and V by 4 bases; bases with no gene match: 5. In germline, CDR1 is GTSNPN, CDR2 SVGIG (reference sequence). Researchers ran the PCR with 60 Vbeta and 13 Jbeta primers. Sequencing was performed with immunoSEQ multiplex PCR; in TCRdb, only in-frame clones are kept and a portion is missing. The sample comprises 120,000 or so clones, approximately 80% of which are singletons, and about 5% rests with the top ten. This sequence joins TRBV30 and TRBJ2-2; 10 positions agree with TRBD1. This sequence was found in a man in his forties or fifties in good health and CMV-seropositive. The sample taken for sequencing was PBMCs. In DNA form, the CDR3 reads TGTGCCTGGAACTCCGGGACAGGGGACACCGGGGAGCTGTTTTTT. It is translated as CAWNSGTGDTGELFF.